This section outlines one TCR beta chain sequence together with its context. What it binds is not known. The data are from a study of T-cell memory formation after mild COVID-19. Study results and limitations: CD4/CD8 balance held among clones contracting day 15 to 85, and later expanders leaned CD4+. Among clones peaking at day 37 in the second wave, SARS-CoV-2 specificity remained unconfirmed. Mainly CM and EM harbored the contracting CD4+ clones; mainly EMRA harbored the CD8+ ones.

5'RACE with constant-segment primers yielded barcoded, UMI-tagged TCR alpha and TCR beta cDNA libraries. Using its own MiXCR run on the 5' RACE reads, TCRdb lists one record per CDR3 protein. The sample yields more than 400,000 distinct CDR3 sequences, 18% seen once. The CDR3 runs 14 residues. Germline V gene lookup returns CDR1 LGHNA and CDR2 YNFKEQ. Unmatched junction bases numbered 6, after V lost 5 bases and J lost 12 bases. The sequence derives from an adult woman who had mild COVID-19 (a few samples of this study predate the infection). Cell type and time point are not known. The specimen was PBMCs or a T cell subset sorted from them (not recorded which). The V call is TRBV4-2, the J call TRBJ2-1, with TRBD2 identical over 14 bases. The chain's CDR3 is CASSKGLAGVLQFF. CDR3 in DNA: TGTGCCAGCAGCAAGGGACTAGCGGGAGTTTTGCAGTTCTTC.